These T cell receptor beta chains were read from a single sample in a study of regulatory T cells in long-lasting Graves disease. TCRdb analysed the multiplex PCR reads with MiXCR anew, one entry per CDR3 protein. The sample consists of approximately 400,000 distinct CDR3 sequences, 15% of them appearing once. These records were also assigned to another study, of T cells in Graves' hyperthyroidism and ophthalmopathy.

The specimen was peripheral blood mononuclear cells (PBMCs), collected at new diagnosis, from a patient treated with antithyroid drugs. The receptors stem from a woman in her thirties or forties with Graves disease. Each CDR3 is given with its conserved first and last residue. Fields, in order: clone size, D gene, V gene, J gene, CDR3 DNA, CDR3 protein. The D gene is left open where the match is weak. Clone size is given for some rows only: seen once, a few or many times, or a class if the clone is expanded.

clone size: .; D gene: .; V gene: TRBV4-2; J gene: TRBJ2-7; CDR3 DNA: TGTGCCAGCAGCCAAGAACTCCTGCGGTCCCAAGAGCACTACGAGCAGTACTTT; CDR3 protein: CASSQELLRSQEHYEQYF
clone size: few; D gene: TRBD2; V gene: TRBV15; J gene: TRBJ2-3; CDR3 DNA: TGTGCCACCAGCAGCTTGACTAGCTCAGATACGCAGTATTTT; CDR3 protein: CATSSLTSSDTQYF
clone size: few; D gene: TRBD2; V gene: TRBV19; J gene: TRBJ2-1; CDR3 DNA: TGTGCCAGTAGTATCCCCAGCGGGGTAAACAATGAGCAGTTCTTC; CDR3 protein: CASSIPSGVNNEQFF
clone size: few; D gene: TRBD2; V gene: TRBV20-1; J gene: TRBJ2-1; CDR3 DNA: TGCAGTGCTAGCAGGCGGGAGGTCTACAATGAGCAGTTCTTC; CDR3 protein: CSASRREVYNEQFF
clone size: .; D gene: TRBD2; V gene: TRBV4-3; J gene: TRBJ2-3; CDR3 DNA: TGCGCCAGCAGCCAAGCCCCACTAGCGGCCCGCACACGAGATACGCAGTATTTT; CDR3 protein: CASSQAPLAARTRDTQYF
clone size: many; D gene: .; V gene: TRBV7-9; J gene: TRBJ2-1; CDR3 DNA: TGTGCCAGCAGCCACGACACGCCTAAGGGTTACAATGAGCAGTTCTTC; CDR3 protein: CASSHDTPKGYNEQFF
clone size: .; D gene: TRBD2; V gene: TRBV19; J gene: TRBJ2-3; CDR3 DNA: TGTGCCAGTCGATCGGGAGGGGTTACAGATACGCAGTATTTT; CDR3 protein: CASRSGGVTDTQYF
clone size: many; D gene: .; V gene: TRBV5-1; J gene: TRBJ1-5; CDR3 DNA: TGCGCCAGCAGGGTCCGCCCCGGCAATCAGCCCCAGCATTTT; CDR3 protein: CASRVRPGNQPQHF
clone size: .; D gene: .; V gene: TRBV19; J gene: TRBJ2-7; CDR3 DNA: TGTGCCAGTAGAGTCAAGCAGGGAAGCGAGCAGTACTTC; CDR3 protein: CASRVKQGSEQYF
clone size: many; D gene: .; V gene: TRBV13; J gene: TRBJ2-7; CDR3 DNA: TGTGCCAGCAGCTTAAGGACTCTCGAGCAGTACTTC; CDR3 protein: CASSLRTLEQYF
clone size: many; D gene: TRBD2; V gene: TRBV12-5; J gene: TRBJ2-1; CDR3 DNA: TGTGCTAGTGCCCCGGGAGGGCTCAATGAGCAGTTCTTC; CDR3 protein: CASAPGGLNEQFF
clone size: many; D gene: TRBD2; V gene: TRBV19; J gene: TRBJ2-5; CDR3 DNA: TGTGCCAGTAGTTCCCAAGCGGGAGCTGGAGAGACCCAGTACTTC; CDR3 protein: CASSSQAGAGETQYF
clone size: .; D gene: .; V gene: TRBV20-1; J gene: TRBJ1-6; CDR3 DNA: TGCAGTGCTAGAGATTGGGGCAGCCCCAATAATTCACCCCTCCACTTT; CDR3 protein: CSARDWGSPNNSPLHF
clone size: few; D gene: .; V gene: TRBV6-1; J gene: TRBJ2-4; CDR3 DNA: TGTGCCAGCAGAGAACATTCGTCGGCCAAAAACATTCAGTACTTC; CDR3 protein: CASREHSSAKNIQYF
clone size: many; D gene: TRBD2; V gene: TRBV11-3; J gene: TRBJ2-1; CDR3 DNA: TGTGCCAGCAGGCCCGCTAGCGGGAGCTCCTACAATGAGCAGTTCTTC; CDR3 protein: CASRPASGSSYNEQFF
clone size: many; D gene: .; V gene: TRBV28; J gene: TRBJ2-7; CDR3 DNA: TGTGCCAGCACCAAGTACTACGAGCAGTACTTC; CDR3 protein: CASTKYYEQYF
clone size: .; D gene: .; V gene: TRBV6-1; J gene: TRBJ2-1; CDR3 DNA: TGTGCCAGCAGTCCAAGGACACCCTACAATGAGCAGTTCTTC; CDR3 protein: CASSPRTPYNEQFF
clone size: few; D gene: TRBD2; V gene: TRBV20-1; J gene: TRBJ2-1; CDR3 DNA: TGCAGTGCTAGGAGTAGCGGGGAGAGGAATGAGCAGTTCTTC; CDR3 protein: CSARSSGERNEQFF
clone size: many; D gene: TRBD2; V gene: TRBV14; J gene: TRBJ2-1; CDR3 DNA: TGTGCCAGCAGCCAAGTCTTGTTAGCGGGAGTGCGGTACAATGAGCAGTTCTTC; CDR3 protein: CASSQVLLAGVRYNEQFF
clone size: many; D gene: TRBD1; V gene: TRBV12-3/TRBV12-4; J gene: TRBJ1-4; CDR3 DNA: TGTGCCAGCAGCGGACAGGGCGGTGAAAAACTGTTTTTT; CDR3 protein: CASSGQGGEKLFF
clone size: many; D gene: .; V gene: TRBV6-2/TRBV6-3; J gene: TRBJ1-6; CDR3 DNA: TGTGCCAGCAGTTACACTTGGTCACCCCTCCACTTT; CDR3 protein: CASSYTWSPLHF
clone size: many; D gene: .; V gene: TRBV28; J gene: TRBJ1-1; CDR3 DNA: TGTGCCAGCAGTTTATTGTCATCGAACACTGAAGCTTTCTTT; CDR3 protein: CASSLLSSNTEAFF
clone size: many; D gene: .; V gene: TRBV12-3/TRBV12-4; J gene: TRBJ1-6; CDR3 DNA: TGTGCCAGCACCTTAAGTTCTGATAATTCACCCCTCCACTTT; CDR3 protein: CASTLSSDNSPLHF
clone size: many; D gene: .; V gene: TRBV20-1; J gene: TRBJ2-1; CDR3 DNA: TGCAGTGCGAAAAGCAATGAGCAGTTCTTC; CDR3 protein: CSAKSNEQFF
clone size: .; D gene: TRBD2; V gene: TRBV2; J gene: TRBJ2-1; CDR3 DNA: TGTGCCAGCAGCTTGGTAGCCTTGTCCGGGAGGTACAATGAGCAGTTCTTC; CDR3 protein: CASSLVALSGRYNEQFF
clone size: many; D gene: TRBD2; V gene: TRBV30; J gene: TRBJ2-7; CDR3 DNA: TGTGCCTGGAGTGGGGTAGCGGGGGACGAGCAGTACTTC; CDR3 protein: CAWSGVAGDEQYF
clone size: many; D gene: TRBD1; V gene: TRBV28; J gene: TRBJ2-7; CDR3 DNA: TGTGCCAGCAGTTTATCCCCGGGACAGGGAAACGAGCAGTACTTC; CDR3 protein: CASSLSPGQGNEQYF
clone size: many; D gene: TRBD1; V gene: TRBV12-3/TRBV12-4; J gene: TRBJ2-5; CDR3 DNA: TGTGCCAGCAGTTCTAGGGGGCCGCAAGAGACCCAGTACTTC; CDR3 protein: CASSSRGPQETQYF
clone size: many; D gene: TRBD2; V gene: TRBV20-1; J gene: TRBJ2-1; CDR3 DNA: TGCAGTGCTAGAGCACTAGCGGGAGCTTACAATGAGCAGTTCTTC; CDR3 protein: CSARALAGAYNEQFF
clone size: few; D gene: TRBD1; V gene: TRBV5-1; J gene: TRBJ1-2; CDR3 DNA: TGCGCCAGCAGTGAGGCCACAGGGGTGGTCGGCTACACCTTC; CDR3 protein: CASSEATGVVGYTF
clone size: .; D gene: TRBD2; V gene: TRBV12-3/TRBV12-4; J gene: TRBJ2-1; CDR3 DNA: TGTGCCAGCAGTTTGTCTAGCGGGATGGGGAATGAGCAGTTCTTC; CDR3 protein: CASSLSSGMGNEQFF
clone size: many; D gene: TRBD1; V gene: TRBV18; J gene: TRBJ1-2; CDR3 DNA: TGTGCCAGCTCACCTTCCGGGACAGTCAACTATGGCTACACCTTC; CDR3 protein: CASSPSGTVNYGYTF
clone size: many; D gene: TRBD2; V gene: TRBV25-1; J gene: TRBJ2-1; CDR3 DNA: TGTGCCAGCAGTGAACCGACTAGCGGGAGCCACCGCAACACAGCCAATGAGCAGTTCTTC; CDR3 protein: CASSEPTSGSHRNTANEQFF
clone size: many; D gene: .; V gene: TRBV13; J gene: TRBJ2-5; CDR3 DNA: TGTGCCAGCAGCTTAGGCCGACTAGTGAGAAAAGAGACCCAGTACTTC; CDR3 protein: CASSLGRLVRKETQYF
clone size: many; D gene: TRBD2; V gene: TRBV7-9; J gene: TRBJ2-1; CDR3 DNA: TGTGCCGGCCGGACTAGCGGGAGAAATGAGCAGTTCTTC; CDR3 protein: CAGRTSGRNEQFF
clone size: many; D gene: TRBD2; V gene: TRBV2; J gene: TRBJ2-7; CDR3 DNA: TGTGCCAGCATGACTAGCCAAACTTCCTTCTACGAGCAGTACTTC; CDR3 protein: CASMTSQTSFYEQYF
clone size: few; D gene: .; V gene: TRBV6-1; J gene: TRBJ1-2; CDR3 DNA: TGTGCCAGCACCGCGTTTAGTGTGGGGCAGAGAGGCTACACCTTC; CDR3 protein: CASTAFSVGQRGYTF
clone size: few; D gene: .; V gene: TRBV27; J gene: TRBJ1-6; CDR3 DNA: TGTGCCAGCAGTTTATATTACCCTTCGAATAATTCACCCCTCCACTTT; CDR3 protein: CASSLYYPSNNSPLHF
clone size: many; D gene: .; V gene: TRBV7-8; J gene: TRBJ1-5; CDR3 DNA: TGTGCCAGCAGCACCCGACAGGTCAATCAGCCCCAGCATTTT; CDR3 protein: CASSTRQVNQPQHF
clone size: .; D gene: .; V gene: TRBV24-1; J gene: TRBJ1-2; CDR3 DNA: TGTGCCAGCTCCCAAAGGACGGATCGTAACTATGGCTACACCTTC; CDR3 protein: CASSQRTDRNYGYTF